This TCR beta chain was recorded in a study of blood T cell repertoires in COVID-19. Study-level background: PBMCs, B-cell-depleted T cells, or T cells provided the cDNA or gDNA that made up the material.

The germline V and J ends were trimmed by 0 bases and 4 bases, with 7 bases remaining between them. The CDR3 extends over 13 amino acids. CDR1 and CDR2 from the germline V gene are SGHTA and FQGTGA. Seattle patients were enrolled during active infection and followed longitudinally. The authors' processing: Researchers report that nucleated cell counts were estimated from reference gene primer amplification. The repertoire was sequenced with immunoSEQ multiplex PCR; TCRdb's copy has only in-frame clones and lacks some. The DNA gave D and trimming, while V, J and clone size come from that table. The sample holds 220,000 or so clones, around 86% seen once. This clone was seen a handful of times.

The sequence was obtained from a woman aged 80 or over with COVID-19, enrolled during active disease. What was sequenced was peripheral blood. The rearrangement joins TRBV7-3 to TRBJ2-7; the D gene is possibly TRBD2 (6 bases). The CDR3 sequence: CASSLTSGYEQYF. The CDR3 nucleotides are TGTGCCAGCAGCTTAACGAGCGGGTACGAGCAGTACTTC. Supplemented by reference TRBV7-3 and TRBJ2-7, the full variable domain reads GAGVSQTPSNKVTEKGKYVELRCDPISGHTALYWYRQSLGQGPEFLIYFQGTGAADDSGLPNDRFFAVRPEGSVSTLKIQRTERGDSAVYLCASSLTSGYEQYFGPGTRLTVT.